This is a list of T cell receptor beta chains from one sample in a study of T cell responses to AZD1222 COVID-19 vaccine. Assay used: immunoSEQ multiplex PCR; TCRdb lists only in-frame clones, some missing. The table includes fewer than 120,000 clones, roughly 89% detected once. Sequenced here: peripheral blood, sampled 28 days after the second AZD1222 dose. These receptors originate from an adult who received the AZD1222 COVID-19 vaccine. The CDR3 runs from the conserved cysteine through the conserved F or W. A D gene is named only where the DNA matches it firmly. Size is stated for part of the rows, as once, few or many counts, or as a class when the clone is expanded.

CDR3aa	CDR3nt	j_gene	v_gene	abundance	d_gene
CASGLVRVGYNEQFF	TGTGCTAGTGGTTTGGTAAGAGTGGGCTACAATGAGCAGTTCTTC	TRBJ2-1	TRBV12-5	.	.
CTSSPRQGARDTEAFF	TGCACCAGCAGCCCTCGACAGGGGGCAAGGGACACTGAAGCTTTCTTT	TRBJ1-1	TRBV1	.	.
CATSDRANNEKLFF	TGTGCCACCAGTGATCGAGCAAATAATGAAAAACTGTTTTTT	TRBJ1-4	TRBV24-1	.	.
CASSLAGGGYGYTF	TGTGCCAGCAGCTTAGCTGGGGGTGGCTATGGCTACACCTTC	TRBJ1-2	TRBV7-2	.	.
CASSLGSGTASTDTQYF	TGTGCCAGCAGCTTAGGGAGTGGGACAGCCTCCACAGATACGCAGTATTTT	TRBJ2-3	TRBV7-2	.	TRBD1
CASSYRDQSYNEQFF	TGTGCCAGCAGTTACCGGGACCAATCGTACAATGAGCAGTTCTTC	TRBJ2-1	TRBV6-5	.	.
CASSEQGGTEAFF	TGTGCCAGCAGCGAACAGGGTGGGACTGAAGCTTTCTTT	TRBJ1-1	TRBV9	once	.
CASSYPGQGKEKLFF	TGTGCCAGTAGTTATCCGGGACAGGGGAAGGAAAAACTGTTTTTT	TRBJ1-4	TRBV19	.	TRBD1
CASSQDLTGGPRETQYF	TGTGCCAGCAGCCAAGATTTGACAGGGGGCCCTAGGGAGACCCAGTACTTC	TRBJ2-5	TRBV3-1/TRBV3-2	.	TRBD1
CASSWETVNYGYTF	TGTGCCAGCAGCTGGGAGACTGTAAACTATGGCTACACCTTC	TRBJ1-2	TRBV7-9	.	.
CASSQGQGGLYGYTF	TGTGCCAGCAGCCAGGGACAGGGAGGGCTATATGGCTACACCTTC	TRBJ1-2	TRBV4-2	.	TRBD1
CASSTGQGIGYTF	TGTGCCAGCAGCACTGGACAGGGCATCGGCTACACCTTC	TRBJ1-2	TRBV7-2	.	TRBD1
CASSLGVNSYEQYF	TGTGCCAGCAGCTTAGGGGTCAACTCCTACGAGCAGTACTTC	TRBJ2-7	TRBV7-2	.	.
CASRLLRGGLETQYF	TGTGCCAGCCGCCTTCTGCGGGGGGGTTTGGAGACCCAGTACTTC	TRBJ2-5	TRBV2	.	TRBD2
CASSLFANSPLHF	TGTGCCAGCAGCCTTTTCGCCAATTCACCCCTCCACTTT	TRBJ1-6	TRBV14	.	.
CASSYRVSNYGYTF	TGTGCCAGCAGTTACCGTGTCAGTAACTATGGCTACACCTTC	TRBJ1-2	TRBV6-6	.	.
CATSTGQGRIADTQYF	TGTGCCACCAGCACCGGACAGGGTAGGATCGCAGATACGCAGTATTTT	TRBJ2-3	TRBV15	.	TRBD1
CASGRTGEAEQYF	TGCGCCAGCGGAAGGACAGGGGAGGCCGAGCAGTACTTC	TRBJ2-7	TRBV10-1	once	TRBD1
CASSMGGLQFF	TGTGCCAGTAGTATGGGAGGATTGCAGTTCTTC	TRBJ2-1	TRBV19	.	.
CASGQTQHNEQFF	TGTGCCAGCGGGCAGACCCAACACAATGAGCAGTTCTTC	TRBJ2-1	TRBV6-5	.	.
CASSFSTIYNEQFF	TGTGCCAGCAGCTTTTCTACAATCTACAATGAGCAGTTCTTC	TRBJ2-1	TRBV5-4	.	.
CASSQDLGTGMNTEAFF	TGTGCCAGCAGCCAAGATCTTGGGACAGGGATGAACACTGAAGCTTTCTTT	TRBJ1-1	TRBV14	.	TRBD1
CASSGDRGLNEQYF	TGCGCCAGCAGCGGAGACAGGGGGCTTAACGAGCAGTACTTC	TRBJ2-7	TRBV5-1	.	TRBD1